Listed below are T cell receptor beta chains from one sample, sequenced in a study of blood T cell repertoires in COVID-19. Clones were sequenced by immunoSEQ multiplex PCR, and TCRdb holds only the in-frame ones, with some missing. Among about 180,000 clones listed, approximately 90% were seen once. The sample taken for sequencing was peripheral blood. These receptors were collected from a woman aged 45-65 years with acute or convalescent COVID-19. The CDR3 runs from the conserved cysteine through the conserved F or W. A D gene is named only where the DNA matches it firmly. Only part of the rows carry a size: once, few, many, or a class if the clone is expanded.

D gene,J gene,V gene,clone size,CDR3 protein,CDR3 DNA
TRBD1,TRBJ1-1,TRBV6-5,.,CASRTQGVNTEAFF,TGTGCCAGCAGGACACAGGGGGTGAACACTGAAGCTTTCTTT
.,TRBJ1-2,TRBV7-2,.,CASSLVANYGYTF,TGTGCCAGCAGCTTAGTAGCGAACTATGGCTACACCTTC
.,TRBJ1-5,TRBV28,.,CASSPYSQPQHF,TGTGCCAGCAGTCCGTACTCACAGCCCCAGCATTTT
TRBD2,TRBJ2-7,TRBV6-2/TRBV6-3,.,CASSYTLLAGLYEQYF,TGTGCCAGCAGTTACACACTACTAGCGGGATTGTACGAGCAGTACTTC
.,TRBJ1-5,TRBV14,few,CASSRRGQPQHF,TGTGCCAGCAGCCGTCGGGGTCAGCCCCAGCATTTT
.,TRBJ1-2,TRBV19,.,CASSNFRTYRSSYGYTF,TGTGCCAGTAGTAATTTTCGAACTTACAGGAGTAGCTATGGCTACACCTTC
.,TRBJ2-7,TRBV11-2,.,CASSLDEGEQYF,TGTGCCAGCAGCTTAGATGAGGGCGAGCAGTACTTC
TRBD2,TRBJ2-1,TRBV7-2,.,CASSLGLADYNEQFF,TGTGCCAGCAGTCTGGGACTAGCGGATTACAATGAGCAGTTCTTC
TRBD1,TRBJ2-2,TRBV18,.,CASSPGQGTGELFF,TGTGCCAGCTCACCCGGACAGGGGACCGGGGAGCTGTTTTTT
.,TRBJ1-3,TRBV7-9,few,CASTYRARGNTIYF,TGTGCCAGCACCTACAGGGCTCGGGGAAACACCATATATTTT
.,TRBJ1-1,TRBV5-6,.,CASWFGVGTEAFF,TGTGCCAGCTGGTTTGGAGTGGGCACTGAAGCTTTCTTT
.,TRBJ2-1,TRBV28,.,CASSLRHISYNEQFF,TGTGCCAGCAGTTTAAGACATATCTCCTACAATGAGCAGTTCTTC
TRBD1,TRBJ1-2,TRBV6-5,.,CASTNTGAHYGYTF,TGTGCCAGCACTAATACAGGGGCGCACTATGGCTACACCTTC
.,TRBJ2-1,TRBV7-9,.,CASSTQKLTYNEQFF,TGTGCCAGCAGCACACAAAAACTAACCTACAATGAGCAGTTCTTC
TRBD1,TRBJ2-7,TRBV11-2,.,CASSFTGGNYEQYF,TGTGCCAGCAGCTTTACAGGGGGAAATTACGAGCAGTACTTC
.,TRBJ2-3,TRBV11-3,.,CASSHEGADTQYF,TGTGCCAGCAGTCACGAGGGTGCCGATACGCAGTATTTT
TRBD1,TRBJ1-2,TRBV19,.,CASSPWTGGLGYTF,TGTGCCAGTAGTCCGTGGACAGGGGGCCTTGGCTACACCTTC
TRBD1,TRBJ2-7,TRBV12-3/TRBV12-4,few,CASSQGQGHEQYF,TGTGCCAGCAGCCAGGGACAGGGCCACGAGCAGTACTTC
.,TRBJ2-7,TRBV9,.,CASSVVASVTYEQYF,TGTGCCAGCAGCGTGGTCGCTAGCGTTACCTACGAGCAGTACTTC
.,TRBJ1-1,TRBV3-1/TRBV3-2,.,CASSPWTVNTEAFF,TGTGCCAGCAGCCCGTGGACAGTGAACACTGAAGCTTTCTTT
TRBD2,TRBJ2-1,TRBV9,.,CASSVVIAGGPVFF,TGTGCCAGCAGCGTAGTAATAGCGGGAGGGCCTGTCTTCTTC
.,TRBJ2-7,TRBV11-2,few,CASSSSPLSGEQYF,TGTGCCAGCAGCTCTTCCCCTTTATCGGGCGAGCAGTACTTC
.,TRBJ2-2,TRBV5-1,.,CASSLERGNTGELFF,TGCGCCAGCAGCTTGGAGAGAGGGAACACCGGGGAGCTGTTTTTT
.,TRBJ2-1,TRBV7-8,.,CASSLGPYNEQFF,TGTGCCAGCAGCTTAGGTCCTTACAATGAGCAGTTCTTC
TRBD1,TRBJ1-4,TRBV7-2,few,CASSFTGVAEKLFF,TGTGCCAGCAGCTTCACAGGGGTAGCTGAAAAACTGTTTTTT
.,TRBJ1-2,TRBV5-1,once,CASSPRLDTLNYGYTF,TGCGCCAGCAGCCCGCGATTGGACACGTTAAACTATGGCTACACCTTC
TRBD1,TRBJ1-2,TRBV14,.,CASSLLSWTGGYTF,TGTGCCAGCAGCCTTCTTTCCTGGACAGGTGGCTACACCTTC
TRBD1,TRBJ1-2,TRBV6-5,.,CASSQQGILSYTF,TGTGCCAGCAGTCAACAGGGGATTCTGAGCTACACCTTC
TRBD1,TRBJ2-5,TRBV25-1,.,CASSEYPLAGGRETQYF,TGTGCCAGCAGTGAATATCCCCTCGCAGGGGGCAGAGAGACCCAGTACTTC
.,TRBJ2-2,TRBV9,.,CASSGPSGLGAGELFF,TGTGCCAGCAGCGGACCGAGCGGGCTGGGGGCCGGGGAGCTGTTTTTT
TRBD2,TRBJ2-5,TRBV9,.,CASSGASGRREETQYF,TGTGCCAGCAGCGGGGCTAGCGGGAGGAGGGAAGAGACCCAGTACTTC
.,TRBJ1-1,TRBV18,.,CASSPLKLSNTEAFF,TGTGCCAGCTCACCACTTAAGCTTTCGAACACTGAAGCTTTCTTT
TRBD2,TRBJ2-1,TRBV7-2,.,CASSLAPGTMGDEQFF,TGTGCCAGCAGCTTAGCGCCCGGGACTATGGGGGATGAGCAGTTCTTC
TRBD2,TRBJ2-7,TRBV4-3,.,CASSHDEPRTSGRGEQYF,TGCGCCAGCAGCCATGACGAACCCCGGACTAGCGGGAGAGGGGAGCAGTACTTC
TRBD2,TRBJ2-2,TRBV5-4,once,CASSLVSGGRTGELFF,TGTGCCAGCAGCTTGGTGAGCGGGGGACGGACCGGGGAGCTGTTTTTT
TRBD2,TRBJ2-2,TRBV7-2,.,CASSYRLANGELFF,TGTGCCAGCAGTTACAGACTAGCGAACGGGGAGCTGTTTTTT
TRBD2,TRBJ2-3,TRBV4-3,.,CASSQDRASGTDTQYF,TGCGCCAGCAGCCAAGATCGGGCTAGCGGTACAGATACGCAGTATTTT
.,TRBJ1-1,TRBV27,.,CASSSREFTEAFF,TGTGCCAGCAGTTCGAGAGAATTCACTGAAGCTTTCTTT
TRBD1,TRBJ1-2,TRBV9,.,CASSAGGGGYTF,TGTGCCAGCAGTGCAGGGGGAGGCGGCTACACCTTC
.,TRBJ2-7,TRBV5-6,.,CASSLDRAYEQYF,TGTGCCAGCAGCTTGGACAGGGCCTACGAGCAGTACTTC
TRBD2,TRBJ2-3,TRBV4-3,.,CASSHGTSGGGYTQYF,TGCGCCAGCAGCCATGGTACTAGCGGGGGGGGATATACGCAGTATTTT
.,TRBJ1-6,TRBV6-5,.,CASRPSSLRNSPLHF,TGTGCCAGCAGACCTAGCTCCCTCAGGAATTCACCCCTCCACTTT
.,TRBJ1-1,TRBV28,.,CASRRSRSRAFF,TGTGCCAGCAGAAGGTCAAGGAGTAGAGCTTTCTTT
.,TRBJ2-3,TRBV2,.,CASSLFTQYF,TGTGCCAGCAGCCTATTTACGCAGTATTTT
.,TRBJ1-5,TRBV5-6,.,CASSGSGWDQPQHF,TGTGCCAGCAGCGGCTCAGGATGGGATCAGCCCCAGCATTTT
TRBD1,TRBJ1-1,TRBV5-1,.,CASSSWTGGNTEAFF,TGCGCCAGCAGCTCCTGGACAGGGGGGAACACTGAAGCTTTCTTT
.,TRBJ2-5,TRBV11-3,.,CASSLVALDTQYF,TGTGCCAGCAGCTTAGTCGCCCTAGATACCCAGTACTTC